This T cell receptor beta chain came from a study of radiation and T cells in renal cell carcinoma. About the study: Nephrectomy followed 15 Gy stereotactic body radiation by 4 weeks. Points from the study as a whole: Top tumor clonotypes rose in blood 2 weeks post-radiation, then contracted. Pretreatment tumor biopsies were lacking, so baseline clonotypes are unknown.

Time point: blood 2 weeks post-SBRT. Sample treatment: 15 Gy SBRT to primary tumor, nephrectomy 4 weeks later. This renal cell carcinoma was of the clear cell type. V was cut by 2 bases and J by 6 bases, with 5 bases left in between. The CDR3 has 12 residues. Germline V gene lookup returns CDR1 MDHEN and CDR2 SYDVKM. The method was immunoSEQ multiplex PCR; TCRdb's version includes in-frame clones alone and lacks a portion of them. The sample consists of about 49,000 clones, 80% of them appearing once. Concerning this clone: Its antigen is unknown.

The receptor comes from a woman between 70 and 85 years old with renal cell carcinoma. The chain has TRBV28 and TRBJ1-5; D remains ambiguous. The sequences come from blood, collected from a patient whose treatment included radiotherapy and nephrectomy. The CDR3 DNA is TGTGCCAGCAGTTTAGCAGGTCAGCCCCAGCATTTT. Its translation is CASSLAGQPQHF.